This T cell receptor (beta chain) was sequenced for a study of cytomegalovirus exposure and HLA in healthy donors. About the research overall: There were roughly 120 million unique TCR beta sequences, drawn from about 179 million T cells, in an earlier analysis.

The PCR made use of 60 Vbeta and 13 Jbeta primers. The table came from immunoSEQ multiplex PCR; TCRdb's copy has only in-frame clones and leaves some out. The sample shows about 220,000 clones, less than 85% of them seen only once. The CDR3 runs 15 residues. The V gene lost 7 bases and the J gene lost 4 bases, with 17 bases spanning the gap. The germline CDR1 and CDR2 sequences are MNHEY and SVGAGI. The clonotype was recovered from a man aged 18 to 29 in good health and CMV-seronegative. Sequencing used PBMCs. The chain links TRBV6-5 to TRBJ2-1; weak D call: TRBD1 (6 bases). CDR3: CASTLGGAPYNEQFF. Written as DNA, the CDR3 is TGTGCCAGCACCTTAGGGGGAGCCCCTTACAATGAGCAGTTCTTC.